These T cell receptor beta chains were read from a single sample in a study of graft-versus-host responses after intestinal transplantation. Data came from immunoSEQ multiplex PCR; TCRdb stores just in-frame clones and leaves some out. The data show about 18,000 clones, more than 80% seen once. The starting material was PBMCs, obtained 350 to 400 days after transplant. All receptors come from a human patient who received an intestinal transplant, so some T cells may come from the graft donor. Both conserved end residues are part of each CDR3. A D gene is named only where the DNA matches it firmly. Size values are once, few and many counts, or a class for expanded clones, and some rows have none.

v_call,d_call,clone_size,cdr3_length,j_call,cdr3_aa,cdr3_nt
TRBV9,-,-,13,TRBJ2-2,CASSAIVYGELFF,TGTGCCAGCAGCGCCATTGTTTACGGGGAGCTGTTTTTT
TRBV5-1,-,-,13,TRBJ2-1,CASSLATNNEQFF,TGCGCCAGCAGCTTGGCCACGAACAATGAGCAGTTCTTC
TRBV6-6,-,-,13,TRBJ1-2,CASSPGGAYGYTF,TGTGCCAGCAGTCCTGGAGGGGCCTATGGCTACACCTTC
TRBV29-1,-,-,11,TRBJ1-1,CSHKRATEAFF,TGCAGCCATAAAAGGGCCACTGAAGCTTTCTTT
TRBV11-2,TRBD2,-,16,TRBJ2-2,CASSKILAGATGELFF,TGTGCCAGCAGCAAGATACTAGCGGGGGCCACCGGGGAGCTGTTTTTT
TRBV5-4,TRBD2,-,14,TRBJ2-2,CASSPGGRTGELFF,TGTGCCAGCAGCCCGGGGGGGAGAACCGGGGAGCTGTTTTTT
TRBV6-1,-,-,12,TRBJ2-5,CASTPRRETQYF,TGTGCCAGCACCCCCCGGAGGGAGACCCAGTACTTC
TRBV5-1,-,-,14,TRBJ2-7,CASSQARSGVEQYF,TGCGCCAGCAGCCAGGCCCGGTCAGGGGTCGAGCAGTACTTC
TRBV6-6,-,-,15,TRBJ1-6,CASSYGGDIYSPLHF,TGTGCCAGCAGTTACGGGGGGGACATATATTCACCCCTCCACTTT
TRBV5-1,-,-,11,TRBJ2-1,CASSRTNEQFF,TGCGCCAGCAGCAGAACCAATGAGCAGTTCTTC
TRBV7-7,TRBD1,once,13,TRBJ2-7,CASSSGQSYEQYF,TGTGCCAGCAGCTCGGGACAGAGCTACGAGCAGTACTTC